The next 9 T cell receptor beta chains were all read from a single sample in a study of blood T cell repertoires in COVID-19. Method: immunoSEQ multiplex PCR; TCRdb's copy keeps in-frame clones and lacks some. The data contain 180,000 or so clones, roughly 88% of them singletons. Sequencing was performed on PBMCs or T cells enriched from blood (not recorded which). The origin of the receptors is an older woman who had recovered from COVID-19.

The V call is TRBV28, the J call TRBJ1-1; TRBD1 agrees at 11 bases. CDR1 is MDHEN, CDR2 SYDVKM, per germline. The CDR3 totals 14 residues. V shed 8 bases, J shed 5 bases, and the junction held 7 bases outside the gene matches. The CDR3 DNA reads TGTGCCAGCTACCCGGGACAGGGGGGTACTGAAGCTTTCTTT. This translates into CASYPGQGGTEAFF. Full variable domain (missing parts from reference TRBV28 and TRBJ1-1): DVKVTQSSRYLVKRTGEKVFLECVQDMDHENMFWYRQDPGLGLRLIYFSYDVKMKEKGDIPEGYSVSREKKERFSLILESASTNQTSMYLCASYPGQGGTEAFFGQGTRLTVV.

The rearrangement links TRBV30 to TRBJ2-1; D perhaps matches TRBD2 (6 bases). The V end was cut by 3 bases, the J end by 0 bases, with 6 bases between. CDR3 length equals 13 residues. CDR1 and CDR2 (germline): GTSNPN, SVGIG (reference sequence). The CDR3 reads CAWSGSSYNEQFF. The CDR3 coding sequence is TGTGCCTGGAGCGGGAGCTCCTACAATGAGCAGTTCTTC. Looking up the rest from reference TRBV30 and TRBJ2-1 gives the full variable domain: SQTIHQWPATLVQPVGSPLSLECTVEGTSNPNLYWYRQAAGRGLQLLFYSVGIGQISSEVPQNLSASRPQDRQFILSSKKLLLSDSGFYLCAWSGSSYNEQFFGPGTRLTVL.

This sequence joins TRBV6-5 and TRBJ1-2; D gene uncertain. V gave up 5 bases and J gave up 12 bases, with 16 bases separating them. CDR3 size: 12 residues. Looked up from germline, CDR1 is MNHEY and CDR2 is SVGAGI. As DNA, the CDR3 is TGTGCCAGCAGTCAAAGGAGGACCCCAAACACCTTC. It yields the protein CASSQRRTPNTF.

The chain carries TRBV5-6 and TRBJ2-7, with unresolved D. The germline CDR1 and CDR2 sequences are SGHDT and YYEEEE. Trimming took off 0 bases at V and 2 bases at J, with 6 bases between the two ends. CDR3 size: 13 residues. DNA for the CDR3: TGTGCCAGCAGCTTGGGGCCAGCCTACGAGCAGTACTTC. Translating it yields CASSLGPAYEQYF.

This chain uses TRBV9 with TRBJ1-3; D call uncertain. Per germline, CDR1 SGDLS and CDR2 YYNGEE. Trimming stripped 4 bases from V and 0 bases from J, with 8 bases between. This CDR3 is 14 amino acids long. In DNA, the CDR3 is TGTGCCAGCAGCCCCGACTTCTCTGGAAACACCATATATTTT. Translating gives CASSPDFSGNTIYF.

This sequence joins TRBV3-1 (or the pseudogene TRBV3-2) and TRBJ2-3; the D is unclear. Deletions cut 1 base from V and 4 bases from J, with 12 bases between. Germline V gives CDR1 LGHDT, CDR2 YNNKEL (reference sequence). This CDR3 is built from 15 residues. CDR3 amino acids: CASSQGLRTADTQYF. The CDR3 region has the DNA TGTGCCAGCAGCCAAGGCCTCCGTACGGCAGATACGCAGTATTTT.

About this clone itself: The sample carries other DNA sequences with the same CDR3. The V and J genes are TRBV5-1 and TRBJ2-7, with a tentative D call TRBD2 (5 bases). The germline V gene has CDR1 SGHRS and CDR2 YFSETQ. Trimming removed 0 bases from V and 0 bases from J, with 7 bases in between. The CDR3 is made up of 14 amino acids. CDR3 sequence: CASSLVAGSYEQYF. Here the CDR3 DNA reads TGCGCCAGCAGCTTGGTTGCGGGCTCCTACGAGCAGTACTTC.

This chain connects TRBV29-1 to TRBJ1-6; the D gene is possibly TRBD1 (6 bases). The V and J ends lost 0 bases and 4 bases respectively, with 19 bases between them. The CDR3 has 18 residues. CDR1 SQVTM and CDR2 ANQGSEA come from the germline V gene. The CDR3 region has the DNA TGCAGCGTTGAAGAGGGTCCTCGGGGGGCGCCGTATAATTCACCCCTCCACTTT. Translation: CSVEEGPRGAPYNSPLHF.

This clone was seen more than once but under ten times. J is TRBJ2-6 and V is TRBV19; D may be TRBD1 (5 bases). Trimming removed 9 bases from V and 1 base from J, with 7 bases in between. The length of the CDR3 is 13 residues. CDR1 is LNHDA, CDR2 SQIVND, per germline (reference sequence). CDR3 coding DNA: TGTGCCAGCAGGGTTTCTGGGGCCAACGTCCTGACTTTC. Its translation is CASRVSGANVLTF.